What follows are 32 T cell receptor beta chains derived from one specimen sequenced in a study of shared clonotypes between healthy human individuals. TCRdb's copy holds only in-frame clones and misses some; the assay was immunoSEQ multiplex PCR. The data contain hundreds of thousands of clones, about 82% of them singletons. The specimen sequenced was PBMCs. These receptors were obtained from a woman in her 40s in good health. Some clones in this sample may be carry-over from other donors' samples.

The chain uses TRBV29-1 and TRBJ2-5; unclear D gene. V lost 4 bases and J lost 4, with 7 bases in between. CDR3 length equals 11 residues. Germline V gives CDR1 SQVTM, CDR2 ANQGSEA. In DNA form, the CDR3 reads TGCAGCGTTGTCGGGCTAGAGACCCAGTACTTC. This sequence encodes CSVVGLETQYF.

The gene calls are TRBV15 and TRBJ1-2; 8 bases match TRBD1. After removal of 0 bases from V and 4 bases from J, the junction contained 10 bases not matched to a gene. This CDR3 comprises 17 residues. The germline gives CDR1 LNHNV, CDR2 YYDKDF (reference sequence). CDR3 bases: TGTGCCACCAGCAGAGAGGGGCTGCAGGGGGCGTTCTATGGCTACACCTTC. The encoded protein is CATSREGLQGAFYGYTF.

The chain employs TRBV30 and TRBJ2-3; 7 nucleotides agree with TRBD2. The CDR3 covers 12 residues. Germline CDR1 is GTSNPN and CDR2 is SVGIG (reference sequence). With V trimmed by 3 bases and J by 6 bases, 3 bases remained unmatched. CDR3 sequence: CAWRGRADTQYF. CDR3 in DNA: TGTGCCTGGAGAGGGAGGGCTGATACGCAGTATTTT. Variable domain in full (rest from reference TRBV30 and TRBJ2-3): SQTIHQWPATLVQPVGSPLSLECTVEGTSNPNLYWYRQAAGRGLQLLFYSVGIGQISSEVPQNLSASRPQDRQFILSSKKLLLSDSGFYLCAWRGRADTQYFGPGTRLTVL.

The rearrangement links TRBV10-3 to TRBJ1-4, with D perhaps TRBD1 (5 bases). Germline V CDR1 and CDR2: ENHRY, SYGVKD. The CDR3 has 14 amino acids. V was clipped by 3 bases and J by 2 bases, with 7 bases between them. The DNA for the CDR3 is TGTGCCATCAGTGAAAGGGGTACTAATGAAAAACTGTTTTTT. The encoded protein is CAISERGTNEKLFF.

A note on this clone: A read error is possible here, since a much larger clone lies one base away. Within the sample, other DNA sequences also encode this same CDR3. J is TRBJ2-3 and V is TRBV7-9; D unclear. V was cut by 1 base and J by 3 bases, with 2 bases left in between. CDR1 and CDR2 from the germline V gene are SEHNR and FQNEAQ (reference sequence). The CDR3 contains 12 residues. DNA of the CDR3: TGTGCCAGCAGCTTAGGAACAGATACGCAGTATTTT. Its translation: CASSLGTDTQYF.

As concerns this clone: The same CDR3 arises from other DNA sequences in this sample as well. V gene TRBV5-1 combines with J gene TRBJ2-3; 7 bases are a match to TRBD1. The CDR3 has 14 residues. Germline V gene data show CDR1 as SGHRS and CDR2 as YFSETQ. V was clipped by 0 bases and J by 4 bases; unmatched bases: 2. The CDR3 DNA is TGCGCCAGCAGCTTGGGGACAGGATCAGATACGCAGTATTTT. Protein product: CASSLGTGSDTQYF.

The rearrangement joins TRBV4-3 to TRBJ1-2, with D possibly being TRBD1 (6 bases). Looked up from germline, CDR1 is LGHNA and CDR2 is YSLEER. The CDR3 sequence is 13 residues long. The V gene lost 0 bases and the J gene lost 8 bases, with 10 bases spanning the gap. Written as DNA, the CDR3 is TGCGCCAGCAGCCAAGACAGGGGAGGGGGCTACACCTTC. Residues: CASSQDRGGGYTF.

This clone appeared a single time. V usage is TRBV15 and J usage is TRBJ1-5, with TRBD1 as a possible D gene (5 bases). V was pared by 3 bases and J by 6 bases, with 21 bases between. CDR1 LNHNV and CDR2 YYDKDF come from the germline V gene (reference sequence). CDR3 size: 17 residues. The CDR3 nucleotides are TGTGCCACCAGCAGGTGGGAAGGACAACATGTGGGTCAGCCCCAGCATTTT. It is translated as CATSRWEGQHVGQPQHF.

This chain uses TRBV19 with TRBJ1-4; D is possibly TRBD1 (6 bases). The V end was cut by 6 bases, the J end by 12 bases, with 20 bases between. The CDR3 has 14 residues. Looked up from germline, CDR1 is LNHDA and CDR2 is SQIVND (reference sequence). The CDR3 is CASSRLAGEAELFF. The CDR3 DNA is TGTGCCAGTAGCCGTTTGGCAGGGGAGGCGGAACTGTTTTTT.

The V call is TRBV7-3, the J call TRBJ2-1, with TRBD2 matching 8 bases. The V gene's germline CDR1 is SGHTA and CDR2 FQGTGA. The CDR3 extends over 16 amino acids. V was clipped by 6 bases and J by 7 bases; unmatched bases: 14. The CDR3 DNA reads TGTGCCAGCAGTTCCCTTCCCGGGACTAGTTATAATGAGCAGTTCTTC. Translating it yields CASSSLPGTSYNEQFF.

This clone has a single count. The chain combines TRBV7-2 with TRBJ1-1; 7 bases agree with TRBD1. Germline values: CDR1 SGHTA, CDR2 FQGNSA. V was clipped by 5 bases and J by 0 bases; unmatched bases: 3. This CDR3 has 14 amino acids. For the CDR3, the DNA is TGTGCCAGCAGCCCCGGGACAGTGAACACTGAAGCTTTCTTT. Translated, it gives CASSPGTVNTEAFF. Full variable domain (rest looked up from reference TRBV7-2 and TRBJ1-1): GAGVSQSPSNKVTEKGKDVELRCDPISGHTALYWYRQSLGQGLEFLIYFQGNSAPDKSGLPSDRFSAERTGGSVSTLTIQRTQQEDSAVYLCASSPGTVNTEAFFGQGTRLTVV.

V gene TRBV6-5 combines with J gene TRBJ2-1; unclear D gene. CDR1 is MNHEY, CDR2 SVGAGI, per germline. The V and J ends lost 6 bases and 8 bases respectively, with 17 bases between them. The CDR3 sequence is 14 residues long. The CDR3 bases are TGTGCCAGCAGCTATGGGTCCGGCGTCGATGAGCAGTTCTTC. As protein: CASSYGSGVDEQFF.

In its sample, this clone was seen once. J is TRBJ2-1 and V is TRBV6-1, with 7 bases matching TRBD1. This CDR3 is 15 amino acids long. Germline V lookup: CDR1 MNHNS, CDR2 SASEGT. Trimming took 6 bases from V and 0 from J; bases not matched to a gene: 5. The chain's CDR3 is CASSGQEISYNEQFF. The CDR3 DNA is TGTGCCAGCAGCGGACAGGAGATCTCCTACAATGAGCAGTTCTTC.

This chain connects TRBV7-6 to TRBJ2-3; D perhaps matches TRBD2 (5 bases). This CDR3 contains 15 residues. CDR1 is SGHVS, CDR2 FNYEAQ, per germline. The germline V and J ends were trimmed by 4 bases and 0 bases, with 11 bases remaining between them. The CDR3 here is CASSSLGGSTDTQYF. The CDR3 coding sequence is TGTGCCAGCAGCTCTCTTGGCGGGAGCACAGATACGCAGTATTTT.

The V gene is TRBV28, the J gene TRBJ1-3; D not resolved. The CDR3 has 16 residues. V lost 5 bases, J lost 0 bases, and 14 bases lay in between. Germline assignment: CDR1 MDHEN and CDR2 SYDVKM. CDR3 sequence: CASSPRSGNSGNTIYF. Written as DNA, the CDR3 is TGTGCCAGCAGTCCCCGCTCGGGGAACTCTGGAAACACCATATATTTT.

In DNA form, the CDR3 reads TGTGCCAGCAGATCGGACGGTTTACCCAACACTGAAGCTTTCTTT. Its translation: CASRSDGLPNTEAFF. The V call is TRBV7-2, the J call TRBJ1-1; D is unclear. With 6 bases removed from V and 2 bases from J, the gap between germline ends came to 16 bases. The CDR3 consists of 15 residues. Germline lookup yields CDR1 SGHTA and CDR2 FQGNSA.

This chain connects TRBV7-3 to TRBJ1-1; 12 nucleotides agree with TRBD1. The CDR3 runs 16 residues. The junction had 4 bases not matched to a gene; V was cut back by 5 bases and J by 0 bases. In germline, CDR1 is SGHTA, CDR2 FQGTGA. The CDR3 DNA follows: TGTGCCAGCAGCCTAGGGACAGGGGGCTTGAACACTGAAGCTTTCTTT. Its translation: CASSLGTGGLNTEAFF.

CDR3 sequence reads: CSVERTGEHGYTF. In DNA form, the CDR3 reads TGCAGCGTTGAGAGGACAGGGGAACATGGCTACACCTTC. V usage is TRBV29-1 and J usage is TRBJ1-2; the match to TRBD1 covers 9 bases. V lost 3 bases and J lost 6; bases outside the gene matches: 5. The CDR3 extends over 13 amino acids. Germline CDR1 reads SQVTM; CDR2 reads ANQGSEA.

This chain links TRBV9 with TRBJ1-4; no reliable D call. Germline-derived CDR1 and CDR2 are SGDLS and YYNGEE. Trimming removed 0 bases at V and 7 bases at J, with 10 bases between. CDR3 length: 14 residues. DNA of the CDR3: TGTGCCAGCAGCGTAGAACCCTTGGGTGAAAAACTGTTTTTT. Its translation: CASSVEPLGEKLFF.

The CDR3 bases are TGTGCCAGCAGCTTAGATTTAAGGACAGCAATATCCTACGAGCAGTACTTC. Translated, it gives CASSLDLRTAISYEQYF. This rearrangement joins TRBV11-2 to TRBJ2-7, with a weak D call TRBD1 (6 bases). V was cut by 0 bases and J by 1 base, with 16 bases left in between. From germline, CDR1 is SGHAT and CDR2 FQNNGV. The CDR3 totals 17 residues.

The rearrangement uses TRBV7-9 and TRBJ2-3, with D perhaps matching TRBD2 (6 bases). V was trimmed by 4 bases and J by 7 bases, leaving 15 bases between them. CDR3 length equals 14 residues. Germline V gene lookup returns CDR1 SEHNR and CDR2 FQNEAQ (reference sequence). CDR3 residues: CASSSNREWNTQYF. Written as DNA, the CDR3 is TGTGCCAGCAGCTCTAACCGGGAGTGGAATACGCAGTATTTT.

This chain joins TRBV13 and TRBJ1-1; D may be TRBD1 (6 bases). V dropped 4 bases and J dropped 3 bases, with 12 bases sitting between them. CDR3 size: 14 residues. Germline loops: CDR1 PRHDT, CDR2 FYEKMQ (reference sequence). The CDR3 region has the DNA TGTGCCAGCAGCTGGACAGAGGTCGACACTGAAGCTTTCTTT. Encoded protein: CASSWTEVDTEAFF.

This chain uses TRBV19 with TRBJ1-4, with D possibly being TRBD1 (6 bases). The V end lost 5 bases, the J end lost 5 bases, and 18 bases lay between the germline ends. CDR1 is LNHDA, CDR2 SQIVND, per germline (reference sequence). The CDR3 loop spans 16 amino acids. The CDR3: CASSLRSGAQNEKLFF. DNA for the CDR3: TGTGCCAGTAGTCTCCGGTCAGGGGCCCAAAATGAAAAACTGTTTTTT.

The genes are TRBV4-1 and TRBJ2-5; 12 positions agree with TRBD2. The V gene end was trimmed by 5 bases and the J gene end by 4 bases; junction bases not matched to a gene: 8. Germline-derived CDR1 and CDR2 are MGHRA and YSYEKL. The CDR3 length is 16 residues. The CDR3 region is CASSSTTSGRRETQYF. CDR3 DNA: TGCGCCAGCAGCTCCACGACTAGCGGGAGAAGAGAGACCCAGTACTTC.

V and J are TRBV18 and TRBJ1-4; TRBD1 agrees at 10 bases. Germline CDR1 and CDR2: KGHSH and LQKENI. The CDR3 consists of 19 residues. V was pared by 0 bases and J by 0 bases, with 7 bases of the junction left unmatched. CDR3 sequence: CASSPPGQGTQATNEKLFF. For the CDR3, the DNA is TGTGCCAGCTCACCACCGGGACAGGGGACCCAAGCAACTAATGAAAAACTGTTTTTT.

This clone was seen a single time. The chain links TRBV5-1 to TRBJ2-5; D ambiguous. This CDR3 spans 14 amino acids. Trimming removed 2 bases at V and 1 base at J, with 9 bases between. CDR1 SGHRS and CDR2 YFSETQ come from the germline V gene. The CDR3 DNA follows: TGCGCCAGCAGCTTTGGTGATTTCCAAGAGACCCAGTACTTC. This gives the protein CASSFGDFQETQYF.

The chain has TRBV7-2 and TRBJ2-7; no clear D. V was clipped by 3 bases and J by 4 bases, with 19 bases between them. The CDR3 loop spans 16 amino acids. CDR1 is SGHTA and CDR2 is FQGNSA in the germline V gene. The CDR3 region has the DNA TGTGCCAGCAGCTTCTACAGCGCGCAGCTAGTTTACGAGCAGTACTTC. Translated: CASSFYSAQLVYEQYF.

The rearrangement joins TRBV4-1 to TRBJ2-7, with 9 bases that match TRBD2. Germline-derived CDR1 and CDR2 are MGHRA and YSYEKL. This CDR3 is 15 amino acids long. Trimming cost V 4 bases and J 1 base; bases outside gene matches: 5. The CDR3 DNA sequence: TGCGCCAGCAGCCGAACTAGCGGGTTTTCCTACGAGCAGTACTTC. Protein product: CASSRTSGFSYEQYF.

V and J are TRBV27 and TRBJ2-3; D may be TRBD2 (6 bases). V shed 4 bases and J shed 1 base, with 9 bases lying between them. The CDR3 contains 14 residues. Germline CDR1 MNHEY, CDR2 SMNVEV (reference sequence). CDR3 sequence reads: CASSSPSGTDTQYF. The CDR3 DNA is TGTGCCAGCAGTTCTCCTAGCGGCACAGATACGCAGTATTTT.

The rearrangement links TRBV30 to TRBJ2-2, with 8 bases lining up with TRBD2. The J segment lost 9 bases and the V segment lost 1 base, leaving 16 bases of the junction unmatched. The CDR3 totals 17 residues. CDR1 GTSNPN and CDR2 SVGIG come from the germline V gene (reference sequence). The CDR3 is CAWSDPTTAGVFRELFF. The DNA of the CDR3 is TGTGCCTGGAGTGACCCTACGACAGCGGGAGTATTCAGGGAGCTGTTTTTT.

Concerning this clone: A read error may account for a junction end that differs from germline. The CDR3 DNA is TGTGCCTTCACCGGGGAGAGCAATCAGCTCCAGCATTTT. Translating it yields CAFTGESNQLQHF. The chain employs TRBV30 and TRBJ1-5; D not certain. The CDR3 is 13 amino acids. The germline CDR1 and CDR2 sequences are GTSNPN and SVGIG (reference sequence).

A few counts support this clone. The chain carries TRBV6-1 and TRBJ2-3; 8 bases are shared with TRBD2. Germline CDR1 MNHNS, CDR2 SASEGT. V gave up 4 bases and J gave up 0 bases; unmatched junction bases: 3. The CDR3 is made up of 15 amino acids. The CDR3 DNA sequence: TGTGCCAGCAGTGCTGCGGGAGGTAGCACAGATACGCAGTATTTT. Amino acid sequence: CASSAAGGSTDTQYF.